The clone carrying this T cell receptor beta chain was picked up a small number of times. This sample is part of a study of blood T cell repertoires in COVID-19. Study information: T cells, B-cell-depleted T cells, or PBMCs provided the cDNA or gDNA that served as material.

J lost 7 bases, V lost 2 bases, and 5 bases had no gene match. Germline V CDR1 and CDR2: MNHEY, SVGAGI. The CDR3 length is 14 residues. Measured with immunoSEQ multiplex PCR; TCRdb has only the in-frame clones, and not every one. In the table there are approximately 200,000 clones, 75% to 90% of which are singletons. Material: peripheral blood. This sequence joins TRBV6-5 and TRBJ1-2, with 9 bases identical to TRBD1. The clonotype originates from a man between 65 and 85 years old with active or convalescent COVID-19. The CDR3, as DNA: TGTGCCAGCAGTTACCAAACAGGGGGCGCTGGCTACACCTTC. It is translated as CASSYQTGGAGYTF.